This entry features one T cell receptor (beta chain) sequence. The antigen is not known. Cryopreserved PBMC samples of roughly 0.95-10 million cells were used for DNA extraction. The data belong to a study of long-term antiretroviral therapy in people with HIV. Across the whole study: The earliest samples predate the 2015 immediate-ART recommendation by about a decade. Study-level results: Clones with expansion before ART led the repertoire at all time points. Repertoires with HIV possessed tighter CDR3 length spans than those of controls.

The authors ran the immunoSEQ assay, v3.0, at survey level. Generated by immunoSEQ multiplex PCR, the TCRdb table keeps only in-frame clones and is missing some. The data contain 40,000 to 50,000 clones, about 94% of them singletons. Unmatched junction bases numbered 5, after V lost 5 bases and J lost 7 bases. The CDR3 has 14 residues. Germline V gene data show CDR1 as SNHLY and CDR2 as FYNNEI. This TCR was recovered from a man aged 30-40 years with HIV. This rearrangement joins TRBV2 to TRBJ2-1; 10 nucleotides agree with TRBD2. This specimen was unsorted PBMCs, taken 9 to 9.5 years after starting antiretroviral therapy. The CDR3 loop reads CASSPTSGENEQFF. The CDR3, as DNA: TGTGCCAGCAGTCCTACTAGCGGGGAAAATGAGCAGTTCTTC. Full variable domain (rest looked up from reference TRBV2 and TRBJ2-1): EPEVTQTPSHQVTQMGQEVILRCVPISNHLYFYWYRQILGQKVEFLVSFYNNEISEKSEIFDDQFSVERPDGSNFTLKIRSTKLEDSAMYFCASSPTSGENEQFFGPGTRLTVL.